This T cell receptor beta chain emerged from a study of early T cells in non-severe SARS-CoV-2 infection. For the study at large: Chains were unpaired, as sequencing was done on bulk RNA from unsorted whole blood. Study-level findings and limits: Matching against VDJdb likely underestimated virus-specific expansions, favoring anti-spike CD8.

This clonotype was observed many times. Its antigen is unknown. Germline V gene sequence: CDR1 MNHEY, CDR2 SMNVEV (reference sequence). This CDR3 has 11 amino acids. Trimming removed 5 bases at V and 5 bases at J, with 6 bases between. Each CDR3 protein gets one entry after TCRdb re-called the 5' RACE reads with MiXCR. This table has approximately 30,000 distinct CDR3 sequences, about 3.9% appearing once. Sequences were obtained from whole blood. This chain connects TRBV27 to TRBJ1-2; D ambiguous. This TCR came from an adult who was a healthcare worker with PCR-confirmed SARS-CoV-2 infection or an uninfected control (not recorded which). CDR3 in amino acids: CASSKGYGYTF. The CDR3 nucleotides read TGTGCCAGCAGTAAAGGGTATGGCTACACCTTC.